These 24 T cell receptor beta chains originate from one sample sequenced in a study of blood T cell repertoires in COVID-19. Some clones are missing from TCRdb's copy, which holds only in-frame ones; the method was immunoSEQ multiplex PCR. This table has roughly 190,000 clones, 70% to 85% appearing once. The specimen sequenced was peripheral blood. The receptors were sampled from a woman aged 45-65 years with acute or convalescent COVID-19.

The chain employs TRBV9 and TRBJ2-7; 8 bases align to TRBD2. The V segment lost 0 bases and the J segment 6 bases; nucleotides outside the gene matches: 5. Per the germline V gene, CDR1 is SGDLS and CDR2 is YYNGEE. The CDR3 consists of 14 residues. In DNA, the CDR3 is TGTGCCAGCAGCGTAGACGGGAGGGCCCGCGAGCAGTACTTC. Translated, it gives CASSVDGRAREQYF.

This clone came up a few times. The gene calls are TRBV5-6 and TRBJ2-2; 7 nucleotides match TRBD1. J was trimmed by 2 bases and V by 4 bases; bases with no gene match: 8. Germline values: CDR1 SGHDT, CDR2 YYEEEE. This CDR3 has 16 residues. The CDR3 here is CASSRLGTVNTGELFF. CDR3 DNA sequence: TGTGCCAGCAGCCGGCTCGGGACAGTAAACACCGGGGAGCTGTTTTTT.

This chain connects TRBV18 to TRBJ2-7, with TRBD2 as a possible D gene (6 bases). The V end was cut by 6 bases, the J end by 5 bases, with 20 bases between. CDR1 KGHSH and CDR2 LQKENI come from the germline V gene. This CDR3 is built from 15 residues. CDR3 nucleotide sequence: TGTGCCAGCTCCCAGCCTCCAGGACGGGAGAACGAGCAGTACTTC. Its translation: CASSQPPGRENEQYF.

The chain links TRBV7-8 to TRBJ1-6; tentative D call: TRBD1 (5 bases). Trimming pared 5 bases from V and 4 bases from J, leaving 12 bases between. The CDR3 totals 15 residues. Germline V gives CDR1 SGHVS, CDR2 FQNEAQ. The CDR3, as DNA: TGTGCCAGCAGCCCCCGACAGTCATATAATTCACCCCTCCACTTT. It translates to CASSPRQSYNSPLHF.

V usage is TRBV7-2 and J usage is TRBJ2-5; D is undetermined. This CDR3 is built from 13 residues. Trimming cost V 6 bases and J 4 bases, with 12 bases left between them. Germline values: CDR1 SGHTA, CDR2 FQGNSA. The CDR3 spells CASRRGVRETQYF. The CDR3 DNA reads as TGTGCCAGCAGAAGAGGAGTTAGAGAGACCCAGTACTTC.

The gene calls are TRBV10-1 and TRBJ2-1; 8 bases line up with TRBD2. The CDR3 is made up of 13 amino acids. The germline V gene has CDR1 WNHNN and CDR2 SYGVQD (reference sequence). V lost 8 bases to trimming and J lost 7 bases; unmatched junction nucleotides: 7. The CDR3 loop reads CASPRTSWNEQFF. The CDR3 DNA reads TGCGCCAGCCCTCGGACTAGCTGGAATGAGCAGTTCTTC.

The chain links TRBV28 to TRBJ1-6, with D tentatively TRBD1 (5 bases). Germline V CDR1 and CDR2: MDHEN, SYDVKM. This CDR3 region has 14 residues. The germline V and J ends were trimmed by 5 bases and 4 bases, with 9 bases remaining between them. The CDR3 here is CASSTRQYNSPLHF. The CDR3 DNA follows: TGTGCCAGCAGTACTCGACAGTATAATTCACCCCTCCACTTT.

V and J are TRBV7-2 and TRBJ2-2; D is uncertain. V lost 0 bases to trimming and J lost 2 bases, with 4 bases between them. Germline assignment: CDR1 SGHTA and CDR2 FQGNSA. The CDR3 extends over 14 amino acids. The CDR3 reads CASSLALNTGELFF. In DNA, the CDR3 is TGTGCCAGCAGCTTAGCGCTAAACACCGGGGAGCTGTTTTTT.

The CDR3 region has the DNA TGTGCCAGTAGTATAGATCCCCGCCCAGTCCAGTTCTTC. Its protein is CASSIDPRPVQFF. The chain recombines TRBV19 with TRBJ2-1; D gene ambiguous. The CDR3 covers 13 residues. The ends were cut back, 0 bases at V and 13 bases at J, with 13 bases in the middle. CDR1 is LNHDA, CDR2 SQIVND, per germline (reference sequence).

The chain combines TRBV6-5 with TRBJ1-2; 7 nucleotides match TRBD1. This CDR3 region has 14 residues. Per germline, CDR1 MNHEY and CDR2 SVGAGI. With 7 bases clipped from V and 4 bases from J, the junction kept 9 bases outside the gene matches. Here the CDR3 reads CASTPGQRIYGYTF. CDR3 bases: TGTGCCAGCACCCCGGGACAGCGAATCTATGGCTACACCTTC.

This rearrangement joins TRBV11-2 to TRBJ1-4; the match to TRBD1 covers 10 bases. This CDR3 has 13 residues. J was trimmed by 7 bases and V by 5 bases; bases with no gene match: 1. CDR1 SGHAT and CDR2 FQNNGV come from the germline V gene. This chain's CDR3 is CASSRDRGEKLFF. In DNA form, the CDR3 reads TGTGCCAGCAGCCGGGACAGGGGTGAAAAACTGTTTTTT.

The chain has TRBV7-8 and TRBJ1-5; D unresolved. Germline-derived CDR1 and CDR2 are SGHVS and FQNEAQ. The CDR3 extends over 14 amino acids. V lost 5 bases and J 0 bases, leaving 8 bases between the germline ends. This chain's CDR3 is CASSLTDSNQPQHF. CDR3 nucleotide sequence: TGTGCCAGCAGCCTAACAGATAGCAATCAGCCCCAGCATTTT.

V and J are TRBV2 and TRBJ1-2; D is unclear. The germline CDR1 and CDR2 sequences are SNHLY and FYNNEI. The CDR3 is 12 amino acids. V lost 7 bases and J 1 base, leaving 7 bases between the germline ends. In DNA form, the CDR3 reads TGTGCCAGCACGCCAGATAACTATGGCTACACCTTC. Its translation is CASTPDNYGYTF.

This clone was recorded a few times. The chain carries TRBV11-2 and TRBJ1-6, with 7 bases aligning to TRBD1. The junction had 13 bases not matched to a gene; V was cut back by 7 bases and J by 10 bases. This CDR3 has 15 residues. CDR1 is SGHAT and CDR2 is FQNNGV in the germline V gene. CDR3 sequence reads: CASTPDRVKGSPLHF. DNA of the CDR3: TGTGCCAGCACCCCTGACAGGGTCAAGGGGTCACCCCTCCACTTT.

The V gene is TRBV27, the J gene TRBJ1-1, with 7 bases lining up with TRBD1. The CDR3 totals 14 residues. Germline V gene lookup returns CDR1 MNHEY and CDR2 SMNVEV (reference sequence). With 4 bases clipped from V and 8 bases from J, the junction kept 10 bases outside the gene matches. The CDR3: CASSSQVRGAEAFF. The DNA of the CDR3 is TGTGCCAGCAGTTCACAGGTCAGGGGGGCAGAAGCTTTCTTT.

The CDR3 sequence: CASRNSGLQAGYTF. In nucleotides, the CDR3 is TGTGCCAGCCGAAACTCCGGACTGCAGGCTGGCTACACCTTC. The V and J genes are TRBV6-5 and TRBJ1-2, with D uncertain. Trimming left V 8 bases short and J 7 bases short, with 20 bases between. Per the germline V gene, CDR1 is MNHEY and CDR2 is SVGAGI. The CDR3 extends over 14 amino acids.

The CDR3 nucleotides are TGTGCCTGGACCATCGACTGGGATACGCAGTATTTT. This codes for CAWTIDWDTQYF. J is TRBJ2-3 and V is TRBV30; D is unclear. Trimming took off 4 bases at V and 6 bases at J, with 11 bases between the two ends. The CDR3 extends over 12 amino acids. The germline V gene has CDR1 GTSNPN and CDR2 SVGIG (reference sequence).

The chain carries TRBV7-2 and TRBJ1-2; perhaps TRBD1 as D (5 bases). V lost 1 base to trimming and J lost 6 bases, with 15 bases between them. This CDR3 is 15 amino acids long. Per germline, CDR1 SGHTA and CDR2 FQGNSA. The CDR3 DNA is TGTGCCAGCAGCTTAGATGTGGCAGGGTCGAATGGCTACACCTTC. This translates into CASSLDVAGSNGYTF.

V is TRBV6-5 and J is TRBJ1-1; 8 nucleotides line up with TRBD1. The V gene end was trimmed by 7 bases and the J gene end by 3 bases; junction bases not matched to a gene: 7. This CDR3 comprises 14 residues. The germline gives CDR1 MNHEY, CDR2 SVGAGI. In DNA, the CDR3 is TGTGCCAGCACCCGACAGGGGAAGGACACTGAAGCTTTCTTT. Translating it yields CASTRQGKDTEAFF.

The V and J genes are TRBV18 and TRBJ2-5; 8 bases line up with TRBD1. Looked up from germline, CDR1 is KGHSH and CDR2 is LQKENI. V trimming: 3 bases; J trimming: 4 bases; junction bases outside the gene matches: 4. The CDR3 loop spans 14 amino acids. The CDR3 DNA is TGTGCCAGCTCACCCAGAACAGGGGGAGAGACCCAGTACTTC. It yields the protein CASSPRTGGETQYF.

This chain uses TRBV19 with TRBJ1-2, with a weak D call TRBD1 (5 bases). Trimming removed 5 bases at V and 2 bases at J, with 12 bases between. The CDR3 extends over 14 amino acids. Germline CDR1 and CDR2: LNHDA and SQIVND (reference sequence). CDR3 residues: CASSPGRSNYGYTF. In DNA, the CDR3 is TGTGCCAGTAGTCCAGGGCGTTCCAACTATGGCTACACCTTC.

DNA for the CDR3: TGTGCCAGCTCACCAGGCAGGACTAGCGGTTTCTACAATGAGCAGTTCTTC. Protein sequence: CASSPGRTSGFYNEQFF. The rearrangement joins TRBV18 to TRBJ2-1, with 10 bases matching TRBD2. Germline trimming cut 2 bases from V and 3 bases from J; bases unmatched to any gene: 7. Per germline, CDR1 KGHSH and CDR2 LQKENI. The length of the CDR3 is 17 residues.

This chain connects TRBV6-1 to TRBJ1-5, with a tentative D call TRBD1 (5 bases). Germline-derived CDR1 and CDR2 are MNHNS and SASEGT. This CDR3 has 15 residues. The ends were cut back, 2 bases at V and 2 bases at J, with 10 bases in the middle. The CDR3 DNA follows: TGTGCCAGCAGTGAATTCGGGGGGGGCAATCAGCCCCAGCATTTT. This sequence encodes CASSEFGGGNQPQHF.

For the CDR3, the DNA is TGCGCCAGCAGCTTGGTCGGACAGGGAATCGGAAACATTCAGTACTTC. It specifies CASSLVGQGIGNIQYF. This chain links TRBV5-1 with TRBJ2-4; TRBD1 matches 8 bases. This CDR3 is built from 16 residues. Germline values: CDR1 SGHRS, CDR2 YFSETQ. Losses at the gene ends were 0 bases for V and 6 bases for J; bases not matched to a gene: 8.